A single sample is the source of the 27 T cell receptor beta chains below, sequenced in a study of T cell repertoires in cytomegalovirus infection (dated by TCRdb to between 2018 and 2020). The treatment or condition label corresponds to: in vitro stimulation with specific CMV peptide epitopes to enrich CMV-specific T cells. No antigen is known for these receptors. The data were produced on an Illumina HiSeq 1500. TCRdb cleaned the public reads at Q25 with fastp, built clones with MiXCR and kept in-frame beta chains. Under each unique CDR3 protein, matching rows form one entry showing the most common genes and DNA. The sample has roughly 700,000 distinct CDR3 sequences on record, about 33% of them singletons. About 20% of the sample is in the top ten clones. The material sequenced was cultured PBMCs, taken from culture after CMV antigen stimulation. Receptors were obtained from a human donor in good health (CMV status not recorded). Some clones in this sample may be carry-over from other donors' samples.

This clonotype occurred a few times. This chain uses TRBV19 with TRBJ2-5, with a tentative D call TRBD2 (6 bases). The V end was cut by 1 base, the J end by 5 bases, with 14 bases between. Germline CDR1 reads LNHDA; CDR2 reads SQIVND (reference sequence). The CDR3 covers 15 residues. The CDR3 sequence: CASSIGLARGETQYF. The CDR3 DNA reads TGTGCCAGTAGTATAGGGCTAGCGAGAGGGGAGACCCAGTACTTC.

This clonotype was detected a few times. DNA of the CDR3: TGTGCCAGCAGCTTAATGGGGAGTGAAGCTTTCTTT. The encoded protein is CASSLMGSEAFF. This chain joins TRBV7-9 and TRBJ1-1; no reliable D call. CDR3 length: 12 amino acids. The germline gives CDR1 SEHNR, CDR2 FQNEAQ (reference sequence). Trimming left V 2 bases short and J 7 bases short, with 8 bases between.

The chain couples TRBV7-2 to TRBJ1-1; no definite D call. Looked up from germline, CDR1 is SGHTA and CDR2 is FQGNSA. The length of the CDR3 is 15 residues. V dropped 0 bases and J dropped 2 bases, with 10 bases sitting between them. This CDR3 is CASSLAAGINTEAFF. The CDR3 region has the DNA TGTGCCAGCAGCTTAGCAGCAGGAATCAACACTGAAGCTTTCTTT.

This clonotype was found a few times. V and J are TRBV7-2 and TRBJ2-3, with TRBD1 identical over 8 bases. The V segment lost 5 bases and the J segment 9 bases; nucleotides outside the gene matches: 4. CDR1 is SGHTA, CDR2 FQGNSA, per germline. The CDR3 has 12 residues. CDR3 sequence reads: CASSRQGLTQYF. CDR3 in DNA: TGTGCCAGCAGCCGACAGGGGCTAACGCAGTATTTT.

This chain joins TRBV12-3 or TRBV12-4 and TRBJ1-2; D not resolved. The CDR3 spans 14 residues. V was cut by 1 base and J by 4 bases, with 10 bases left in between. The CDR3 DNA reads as TGTGCCAGCAGTTTAGGGATTCCGGGCTATGGCTACACCTTC. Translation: CASSLGIPGYGYTF.

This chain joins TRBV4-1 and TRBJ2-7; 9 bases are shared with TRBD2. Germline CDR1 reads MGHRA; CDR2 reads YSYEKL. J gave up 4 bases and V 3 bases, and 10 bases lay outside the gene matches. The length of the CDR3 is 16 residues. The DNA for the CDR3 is TGCGCCAGCAGCCAGGGCTCAGCGGGGGGCCTTTACGAGCAGTACTTC. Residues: CASSQGSAGGLYEQYF.

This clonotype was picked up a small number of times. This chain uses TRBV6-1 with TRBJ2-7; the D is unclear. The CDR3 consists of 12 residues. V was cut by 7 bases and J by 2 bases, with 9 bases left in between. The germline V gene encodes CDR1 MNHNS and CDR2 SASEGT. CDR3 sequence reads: CASTPLTYEQYF. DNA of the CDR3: TGTGCCAGCACCCCATTAACCTACGAGCAGTACTTC.

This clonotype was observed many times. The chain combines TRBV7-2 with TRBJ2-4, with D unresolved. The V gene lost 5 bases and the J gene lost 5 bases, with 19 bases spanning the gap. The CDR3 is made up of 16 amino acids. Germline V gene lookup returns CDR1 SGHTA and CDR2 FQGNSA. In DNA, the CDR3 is TGTGCCAGCAGCCTCTTGTACCCGGAGAAAGAAAACATTCAGTACTTC. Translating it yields CASSLLYPEKENIQYF.

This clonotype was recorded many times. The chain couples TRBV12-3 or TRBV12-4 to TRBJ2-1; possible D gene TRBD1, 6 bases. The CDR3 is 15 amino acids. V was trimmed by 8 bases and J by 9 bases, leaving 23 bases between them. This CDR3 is CASRPGTSLGGEQFF. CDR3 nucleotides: TGTGCCAGCCGCCCGGGGACAAGCTTAGGTGGTGAGCAGTTCTTC.

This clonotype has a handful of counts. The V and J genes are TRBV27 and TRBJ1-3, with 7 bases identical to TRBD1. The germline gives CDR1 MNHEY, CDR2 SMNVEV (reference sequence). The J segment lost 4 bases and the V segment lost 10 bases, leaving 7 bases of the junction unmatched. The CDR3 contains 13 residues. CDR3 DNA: TGTGCCACCCGACAGGGTTCAGGAAACACCATATATTTT. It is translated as CATRQGSGNTIYF.

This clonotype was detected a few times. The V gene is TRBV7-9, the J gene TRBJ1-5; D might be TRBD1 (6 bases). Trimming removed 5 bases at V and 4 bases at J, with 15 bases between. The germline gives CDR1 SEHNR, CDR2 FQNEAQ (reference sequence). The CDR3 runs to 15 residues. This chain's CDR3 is CASSPDSEPNQPQHF. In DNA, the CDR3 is TGTGCCAGCAGCCCGGACAGCGAACCGAATCAGCCCCAGCATTTT.

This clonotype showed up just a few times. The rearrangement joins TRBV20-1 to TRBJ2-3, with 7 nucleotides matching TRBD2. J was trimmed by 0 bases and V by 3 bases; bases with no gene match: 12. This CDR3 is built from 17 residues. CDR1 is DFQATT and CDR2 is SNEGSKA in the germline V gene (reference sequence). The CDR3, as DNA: TGCAGTGCTAGTAGGAGATATGGGGGGGGAAGCACAGATACGCAGTATTTT. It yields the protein CSASRRYGGGSTDTQYF.

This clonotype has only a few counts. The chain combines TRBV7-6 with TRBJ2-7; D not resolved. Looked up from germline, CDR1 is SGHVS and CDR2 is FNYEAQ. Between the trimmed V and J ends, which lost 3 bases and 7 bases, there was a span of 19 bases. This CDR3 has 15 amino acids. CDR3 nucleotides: TGTGCCAGCAGCTTGACCCTTGGCCGGGCCGGGGAGCAGTACTTC. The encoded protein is CASSLTLGRAGEQYF.

The CDR3 sequence is CASSGGLAAYNEQFF. The CDR3 DNA is TGTGCCAGCAGTGGTGGACTAGCGGCCTACAATGAGCAGTTCTTC. The chain combines TRBV25-1 with TRBJ2-1, with 10 bases that match TRBD2. The CDR3 is 15 residues long. Germline values: CDR1 MGHDK, CDR2 SYGVNS. Losses at the gene ends were 4 bases for V and 2 bases for J; bases not matched to a gene: 2.

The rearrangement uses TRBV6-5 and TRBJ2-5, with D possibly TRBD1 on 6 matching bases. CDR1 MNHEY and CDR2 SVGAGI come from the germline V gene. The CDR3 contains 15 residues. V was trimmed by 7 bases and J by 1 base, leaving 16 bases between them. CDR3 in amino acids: CASKRTQGFQETQYF. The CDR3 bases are TGTGCCAGCAAACGGACCCAGGGGTTCCAAGAGACCCAGTACTTC.

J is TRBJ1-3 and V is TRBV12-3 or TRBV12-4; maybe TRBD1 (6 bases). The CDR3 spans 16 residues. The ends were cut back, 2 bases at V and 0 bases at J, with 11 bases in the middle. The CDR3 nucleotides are TGTGCCAGCAGTTTATCCCGACAGGCCTCTGGAAACACCATATATTTT. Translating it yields CASSLSRQASGNTIYF.

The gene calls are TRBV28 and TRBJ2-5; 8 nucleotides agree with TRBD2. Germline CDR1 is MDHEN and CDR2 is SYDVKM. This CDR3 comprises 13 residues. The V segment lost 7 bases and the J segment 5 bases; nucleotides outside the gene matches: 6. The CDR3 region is CASNGGGGETQYF. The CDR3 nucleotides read TGTGCCAGCAACGGGGGGGGAGGCGAGACCCAGTACTTC.

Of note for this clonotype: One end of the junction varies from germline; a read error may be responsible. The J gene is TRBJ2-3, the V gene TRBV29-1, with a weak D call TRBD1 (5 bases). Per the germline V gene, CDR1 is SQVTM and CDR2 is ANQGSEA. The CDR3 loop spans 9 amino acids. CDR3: CSAGNQGLF. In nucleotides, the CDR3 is TGCAGCGCCGGAAACCAGGGCCTTTTT.

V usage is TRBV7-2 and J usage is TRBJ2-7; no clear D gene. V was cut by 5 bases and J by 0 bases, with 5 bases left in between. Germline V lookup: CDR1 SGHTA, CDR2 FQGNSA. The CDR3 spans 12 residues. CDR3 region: CASSEHSYEQYF. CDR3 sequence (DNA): TGTGCCAGCAGCGAACACTCCTACGAGCAGTACTTC.

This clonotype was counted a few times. This CDR3 is CASSPSGRATDTQYF. The DNA for the CDR3 is TGTGCCAGCAGCCCTAGCGGGAGGGCCACAGATACGCAGTATTTT. The rearrangement joins TRBV11-2 to TRBJ2-3; 12 bases are a match to TRBD2. The CDR3 covers 15 residues. Germline trimming cut 5 bases from V and 2 bases from J; bases unmatched to any gene: 2. The germline CDR1 and CDR2 sequences are SGHAT and FQNNGV.

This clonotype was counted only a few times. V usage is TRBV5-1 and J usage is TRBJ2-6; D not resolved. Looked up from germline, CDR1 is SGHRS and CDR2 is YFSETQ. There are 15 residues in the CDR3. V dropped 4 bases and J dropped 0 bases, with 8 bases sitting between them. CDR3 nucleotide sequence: TGCGCCAGCAGCGCCGGTTACTCTGGGGCCAACGTCCTGACTTTC. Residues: CASSAGYSGANVLTF.

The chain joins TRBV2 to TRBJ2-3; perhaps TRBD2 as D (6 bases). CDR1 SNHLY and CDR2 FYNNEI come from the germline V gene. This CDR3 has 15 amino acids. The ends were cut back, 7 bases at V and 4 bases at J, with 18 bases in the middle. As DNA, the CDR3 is TGTGCCAGCAAGGTTTCCCCGGGAGTGGCAGATACGCAGTATTTT. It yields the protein CASKVSPGVADTQYF.

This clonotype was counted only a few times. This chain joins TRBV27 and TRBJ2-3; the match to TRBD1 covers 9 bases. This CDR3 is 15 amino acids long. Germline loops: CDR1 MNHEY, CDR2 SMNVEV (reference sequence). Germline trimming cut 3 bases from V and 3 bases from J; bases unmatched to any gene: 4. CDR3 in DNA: TGTGCCAGCAGTTTGAGGGACAGGGCGACAGATACGCAGTATTTT. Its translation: CASSLRDRATDTQYF.

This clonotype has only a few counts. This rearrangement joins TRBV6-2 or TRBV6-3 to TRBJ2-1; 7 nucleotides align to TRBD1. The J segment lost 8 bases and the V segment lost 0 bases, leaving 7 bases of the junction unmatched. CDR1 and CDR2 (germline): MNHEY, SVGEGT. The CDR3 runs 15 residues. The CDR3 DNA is TGTGCCAGCAGTTACTCGTGGCAGGGGGTCGATGAGCAGTTCTTC. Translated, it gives CASSYSWQGVDEQFF.

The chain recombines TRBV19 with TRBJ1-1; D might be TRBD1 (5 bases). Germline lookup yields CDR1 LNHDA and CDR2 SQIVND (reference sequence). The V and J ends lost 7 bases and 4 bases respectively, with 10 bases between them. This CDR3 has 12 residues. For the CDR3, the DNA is TGTGCCAGTACAGGGTGGGGCACTGAAGCTTTCTTT. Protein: CASTGWGTEAFF. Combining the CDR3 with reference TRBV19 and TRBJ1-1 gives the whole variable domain DGGITQSPKYLFRKEGQNVTLSCEQNLNHDAMYWYRQDPGQGLRLIYYSQIVNDFQKGDIAEGYSVSREKKESFPLTVTSAQKNPTAFYLCASTGWGTEAFFGQGTRLTVV.

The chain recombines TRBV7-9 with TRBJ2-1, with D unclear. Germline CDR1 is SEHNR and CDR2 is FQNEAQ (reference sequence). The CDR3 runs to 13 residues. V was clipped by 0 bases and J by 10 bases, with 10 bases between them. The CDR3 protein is CASSLAGLGEQFF. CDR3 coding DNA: TGTGCCAGCAGCTTAGCGGGGTTGGGCGAGCAGTTCTTC.

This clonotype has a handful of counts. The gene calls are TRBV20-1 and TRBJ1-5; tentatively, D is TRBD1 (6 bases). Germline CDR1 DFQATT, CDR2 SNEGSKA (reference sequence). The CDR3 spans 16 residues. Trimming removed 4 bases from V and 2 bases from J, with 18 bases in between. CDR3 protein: CSANSPGGRGNQPQHF. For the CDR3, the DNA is TGCAGTGCTAATTCCCCGGGGGGCCGCGGCAATCAGCCCCAGCATTTT.